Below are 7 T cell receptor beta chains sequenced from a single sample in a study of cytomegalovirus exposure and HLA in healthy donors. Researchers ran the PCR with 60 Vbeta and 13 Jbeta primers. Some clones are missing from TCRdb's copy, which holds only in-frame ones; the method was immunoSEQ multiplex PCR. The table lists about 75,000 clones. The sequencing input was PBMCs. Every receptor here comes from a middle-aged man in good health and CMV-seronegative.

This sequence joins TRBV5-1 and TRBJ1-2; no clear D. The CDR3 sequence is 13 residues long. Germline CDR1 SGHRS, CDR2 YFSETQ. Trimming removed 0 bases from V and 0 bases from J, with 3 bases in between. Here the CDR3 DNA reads TGCGCCAGCAGCTTGGACACTAACTATGGCTACACCTTC. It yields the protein CASSLDTNYGYTF.

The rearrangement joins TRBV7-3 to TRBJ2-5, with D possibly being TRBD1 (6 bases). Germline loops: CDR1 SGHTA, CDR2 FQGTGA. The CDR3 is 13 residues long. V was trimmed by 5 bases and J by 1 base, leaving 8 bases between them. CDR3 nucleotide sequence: TGTGCCAGCAGCCTAGGGGGCCAAGAGACCCAGTACTTC. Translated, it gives CASSLGGQETQYF.

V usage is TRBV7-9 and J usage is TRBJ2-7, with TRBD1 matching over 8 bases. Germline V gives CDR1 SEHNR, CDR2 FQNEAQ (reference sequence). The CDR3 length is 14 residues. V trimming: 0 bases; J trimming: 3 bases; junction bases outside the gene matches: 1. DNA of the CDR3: TGTGCCAGCAGCTTAGCGGACAGGGTCTACGAGCAGTACTTC. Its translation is CASSLADRVYEQYF.

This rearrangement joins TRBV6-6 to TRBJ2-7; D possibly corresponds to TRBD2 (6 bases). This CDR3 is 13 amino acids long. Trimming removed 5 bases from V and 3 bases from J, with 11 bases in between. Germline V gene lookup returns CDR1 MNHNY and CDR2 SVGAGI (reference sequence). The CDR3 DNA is TGTGCCAGCAGTGCGGGACTCCACTACGAGCAGTACTTC. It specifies CASSAGLHYEQYF.

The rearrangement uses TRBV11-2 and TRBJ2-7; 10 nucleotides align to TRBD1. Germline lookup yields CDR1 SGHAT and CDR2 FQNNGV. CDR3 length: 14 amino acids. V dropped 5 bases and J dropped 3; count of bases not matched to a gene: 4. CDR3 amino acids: CASSPRTGGYEQYF. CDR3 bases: TGTGCCAGCAGCCCAAGGACAGGGGGCTACGAGCAGTACTTC.

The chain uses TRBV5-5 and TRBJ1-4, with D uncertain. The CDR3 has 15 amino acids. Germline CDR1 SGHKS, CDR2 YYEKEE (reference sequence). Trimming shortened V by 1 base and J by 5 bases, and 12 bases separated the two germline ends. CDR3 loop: CASSLMSGGNEKLFF. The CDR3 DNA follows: TGTGCCAGCAGCTTGATGAGCGGCGGGAATGAAAAACTGTTTTTT.

CDR3 bases: TGTGCCTGGAGTGTAATAGGGAGGAACAATCAGCCCCAGCATTTT. Translation gives CAWSVIGRNNQPQHF. V and J are TRBV30 and TRBJ1-5, with D uncertain. This CDR3 region has 15 residues. The germline V and J ends were trimmed by 0 bases and 3 bases, with 12 bases remaining between them. Germline CDR1 and CDR2: GTSNPN and SVGIG (reference sequence).